The following is a T cell receptor beta chain sequence with its context. Its cognate antigen is unknown. This record belongs to a study of shared clonotypes between healthy human individuals. As handled by the study authors: There were no quality scores in the junction-only immunoSEQ sequences, so filtering differed. This table comes from immunoSEQ multiplex PCR, and its TCRdb copy is limited to in-frame clones, with some not included. V, J and clone size derive from that table, while D and trimming were established from the DNA sequence. Among 1.4 million or so clones listed, roughly 98.5% were seen once. Germline CDR1 SGHTA, CDR2 FQGNSA. Trimming pared 6 bases from V and 6 bases from J, leaving 12 bases between. This CDR3 is 13 amino acids long. Findings and limits, study-wide: It was expected that sequencing depth would affect clonotype sharing among donors.

This receptor was obtained from a man aged 25-45 years in good health. The rearrangement joins TRBV7-2 to TRBJ1-5; no clear D gene. Sequences were obtained from naive CD4+ T cells sorted from blood. The subset denotes: CD45RA+ positively selected. CDR3 DNA sequence: TGTGCCAGCAGTGAGAACCCTTCTCAGCCCCAGCATTTT. It specifies CASSENPSQPQHF.